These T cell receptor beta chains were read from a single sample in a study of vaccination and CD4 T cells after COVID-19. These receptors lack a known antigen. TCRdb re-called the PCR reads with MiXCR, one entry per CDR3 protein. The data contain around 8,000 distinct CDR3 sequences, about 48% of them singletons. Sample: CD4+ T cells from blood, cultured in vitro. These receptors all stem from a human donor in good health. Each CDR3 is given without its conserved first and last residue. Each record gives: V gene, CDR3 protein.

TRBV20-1,SASERQSNYGYT
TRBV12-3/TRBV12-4,ASSSGSYEQY
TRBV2,ASSEVGQGGTGELF
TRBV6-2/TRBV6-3,ASSYSSLSNQPQH
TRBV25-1,ASSEDRGRGDTQY
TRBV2,ASSVLTLTRPAANYGYT
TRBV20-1,SAVSGRSYEQY
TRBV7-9,ASSLTGNTGELF
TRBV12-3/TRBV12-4,TSSFGGVTEAF
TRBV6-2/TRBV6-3,ASGYVYEQY
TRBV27,ASRLTAMNTEAF
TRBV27,ASSPQGVSGELF
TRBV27,ASSPLRGSSYNSPLH
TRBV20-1,SARVEGTGEKLF
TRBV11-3,ASSLDGREGQTEAF
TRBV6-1,ASRAQGTDTQY
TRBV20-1,SAREQGVAHNEQF
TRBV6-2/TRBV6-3,ASRKTGGPNQPQH
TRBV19,ASSIKRGLGDTEAF
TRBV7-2,ASSTRLAGRYEQF
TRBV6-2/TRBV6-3,ASSGGPRHQPQH
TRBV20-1,SARGPLVYNEQF
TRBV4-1,ASSQGLWGTSNQPQH
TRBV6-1,ASAGTRLGYT
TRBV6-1,ASSDGTWHQPQH
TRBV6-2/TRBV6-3,ASSSGQATEAF
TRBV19,ASSTPTGAYEQY
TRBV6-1,ASRAWDTEAF
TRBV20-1,SARRDRVSYEQY
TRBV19,ASSITSGYTDTQY
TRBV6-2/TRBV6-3,ASSPWGGSPTTGELF
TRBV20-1,SARDRLAGVGGYEQY
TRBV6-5,ASSSLSGQVETQY
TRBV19,ASSRERLNEQF
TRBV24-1,ATSDFGDGNEQF
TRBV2,ASSKTGGGYYEQY
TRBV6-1,ASSGGGTEAF
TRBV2,ASSVGGDGYT
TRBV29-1,SVEAPGRPYGYT
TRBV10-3,AAAAGGNTDTQY
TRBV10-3,AITGTDPENEQF
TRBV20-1,SARGRGRYTDTQY
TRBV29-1,SARTGAKSYNEQF
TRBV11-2,ASSSRREGLYEQY
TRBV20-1,SATKNTEAF
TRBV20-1,SARGGFKGGYT
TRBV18,ASSPANTGELF
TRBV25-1,ASSELGLAADTQY
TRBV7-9,ASSQLGQGVDGYT
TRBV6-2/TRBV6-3,ASREAGSNYGYT
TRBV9,ASSVGLAGEHGARF
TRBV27,ASSLKGQGHEQY
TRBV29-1,SAPASGRNEQF
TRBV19,ASSIGGQLGYT